These 8 T cell receptor beta chains came from one sample sequenced in a study of T cell responses to AZD1222 COVID-19 vaccine. Assay used: immunoSEQ multiplex PCR; TCRdb lists only in-frame clones, some missing. This sample yields roughly 130,000 clones, of which around 90% are seen a single time; approximately 8% belongs to the top ten. The source was peripheral blood, collected on day 0 of AZD1222 vaccination. Every receptor here comes from an adult in good health.

The rearrangement joins TRBV6-5 to TRBJ1-5, with 8 bases matching TRBD1. Germline CDR1 reads MNHEY; CDR2 reads SVGAGI. This CDR3 has 14 amino acids. J was trimmed by 7 bases and V by 8 bases; bases with no gene match: 10. CDR3 protein: CASHGQGGQQPQHF. In DNA, the CDR3 is TGTGCCAGCCATGGACAGGGAGGGCAACAGCCCCAGCATTTT.

There are a few counts of this clone. The chain links TRBV6-6 to TRBJ1-5; 7 bases fit TRBD1. The CDR3 is 16 residues long. Trimming took 2 bases from V and 5 from J; bases not matched to a gene: 9. Germline V gene lookup returns CDR1 MNHNY and CDR2 SVGAGI (reference sequence). CDR3 in DNA: TGTGCCAGCAGTTACCCAGCCGACAGGGACCATCAGCCCCAGCATTTT. Protein: CASSYPADRDHQPQHF.

This clone came up once. The rearrangement joins TRBV29-1 to TRBJ2-3; no clear D. Germline CDR1 and CDR2: SQVTM and ANQGSEA. This CDR3 is built from 10 residues. V was clipped by 2 bases and J by 9 bases, with 6 bases between them. CDR3 region: CSVESRTQYF. The CDR3 coding sequence is TGCAGCGTTGAATCCAGGACGCAGTATTTT.

The chain recombines TRBV11-2 with TRBJ2-3; 8 bases fit TRBD1. The germline V gene has CDR1 SGHAT and CDR2 FQNNGV. The CDR3 runs to 16 residues. V lost 4 bases, J lost 2 bases, and 8 bases stayed unmatched. The CDR3 loop is CASSSGTGFYTDTQYF. The CDR3 region has the DNA TGTGCCAGCAGCTCCGGGACAGGTTTTTACACAGATACGCAGTATTTT.

The V and J genes are TRBV19 and TRBJ1-1; D is unresolved. The CDR3 is made up of 15 amino acids. Deletions cut 5 bases from V and 6 bases from J, with 19 bases between. Germline lookup yields CDR1 LNHDA and CDR2 SQIVND (reference sequence). In DNA, the CDR3 is TGTGCCAGTAGTCCACGGAGGACGAGTAATGCTGAAGCTTTCTTT. It specifies CASSPRRTSNAEAFF.

The J gene is TRBJ2-7, the V gene TRBV28, with 7 bases that match TRBD1. Germline CDR1 and CDR2: MDHEN and SYDVKM. Trimming removed 5 bases from V and 6 bases from J; junction bases left unmatched: 10. The CDR3 loop spans 14 amino acids. The CDR3 DNA is TGTGCCAGCAGTCCACAATTTACAGGGGTCGAGCAGTACTTC. This encodes CASSPQFTGVEQYF.

CDR3 protein: CASIGGSGETQYF. The CDR3 coding sequence is TGTGCCAGCATTGGAGGTTCTGGAGAGACCCAGTACTTC. The chain carries TRBV6-5 and TRBJ2-5; a weak D match, TRBD2 (5 bases). Germline CDR1 reads MNHEY; CDR2 reads SVGAGI. This CDR3 is built from 13 residues. The V end lost 7 bases, the J end lost 4 bases, and 13 bases lay between the germline ends.

This chain uses TRBV24-1 with TRBJ2-3; D might be TRBD1 or TRBD2, each matching 5 bases. The V end lost 4 bases, the J end lost 2 bases, and 15 bases lay between the germline ends. This CDR3 has 16 residues. Germline V gene lookup returns CDR1 KGHDR and CDR2 SFDVKD. As DNA, the CDR3 is TGTGCCACCAGTGACTCGGGGACGCCACACACAGATACGCAGTATTTT. Translation: CATSDSGTPHTDTQYF.